The 3 T cell receptor beta chains reported below all come from one sample, sequenced in a study of blood T cells in healthy people across ages. A second 7 to 11 cycle PCR used barcoded and J-beta primers. TCRdb itself ran the 5' RACE reads through MiXCR, one entry per CDR3 protein. The table has hundreds of thousands of distinct CDR3 sequences, 40% to 50% seen once; the top ten hold approximately 23%. The sequenced material came from blood. These receptors all come from an elderly man in good health.

This chain links TRBV29-1 with TRBJ1-1, with a possible D match to TRBD1 (5 bases). The CDR3 loop spans 14 amino acids. Germline assignment: CDR1 SQVTM and CDR2 ANQGSEA. The V end was cut by 0 bases, the J end by 6 bases, with 14 bases between. Written as DNA, the CDR3 is TGCAGCGTTGAAGATTTCCCAGACAGTTCTGAAGCTTTCTTT. It codes for CSVEDFPDSSEAFF.

This clonotype was seen more than once but under ten times. The genes are TRBV29-1 and TRBJ1-5; D not certain. V was cut by 3 bases and J by 7 bases, with 13 bases left in between. Per the germline V gene, CDR1 is SQVTM and CDR2 is ANQGSEA. This CDR3 is built from 13 residues. The CDR3 nucleotides are TGCAGCGTTGATGGAGGACGAGGGCAGCCCCAGCATTTT. Encoded protein: CSVDGGRGQPQHF.

Many counts were recorded for this clonotype. V usage is TRBV29-1 and J usage is TRBJ2-3; possibly TRBD1 for D (6 bases). CDR1 and CDR2 (germline): SQVTM, ANQGSEA. V was clipped by 5 bases and J by 0 bases, with 12 bases between them. The CDR3 length is 14 residues. The CDR3 coding sequence is TGCAGCGTTCCGACAGGCCTTAGCACAGATACGCAGTATTTT. Encoded protein: CSVPTGLSTDTQYF.